The 5 T cell receptor beta chains below come from one sample, sequenced in a study of neurological immune-mediated disorders. TCRdb reanalysed the 5' RACE reads using MiXCR and keeps one entry per CDR3 protein. Here the sample spans tens of thousands of distinct CDR3 sequences, 2% to 3% being singletons. Sequenced: PBMCs. Receptors originate from a woman aged 30 to 39 with multiple sclerosis.

This clonotype was seen many times. The CDR3 loop is CSGHRGQGYEQYF. CDR3 nucleotide sequence: TGCAGTGGGCACCGGGGACAGGGGTACGAGCAGTACTTC. J is TRBJ2-7 and V is TRBV20-1; 10 bases map to TRBD1. The CDR3 has 13 residues. The germline CDR1 and CDR2 sequences are DFQATT and SNEGSKA (reference sequence). The junction had 7 bases not matched to a gene; V was cut back by 7 bases and J by 4 bases.

Note on this clonotype: Just one base apart from a much larger clone, this may be a read error. The rearrangement links TRBV7-2 to TRBJ2-2; D gene unclear. This CDR3 is built from 11 residues. The V gene's germline CDR1 is SGHTA and CDR2 FQGNSA. The CDR3, as DNA: TGTGACAGCAGCTTTTCCGGGGAGCTGTTTTTT. Translating gives CDSSFSGELFF.

This clonotype was seen at least ten times. The chain has TRBV5-1 and TRBJ1-1; D is unresolved. Trimming took off 1 base at V and 3 bases at J, with 7 bases between the two ends. The CDR3 consists of 13 residues. Germline V CDR1 and CDR2: SGHRS, YFSETQ. Written as DNA, the CDR3 is TGCGCCAGCAGCTTGATGAAGGACACTGAAGCTTTCTTT. This gives the protein CASSLMKDTEAFF.

The sample holds many counts of this clonotype. J is TRBJ2-3 and V is TRBV7-8; D is uncertain. Germline-derived CDR1 and CDR2 are SGHVS and FQNEAQ. The CDR3 has 16 residues. V was pared by 3 bases and J by 2 bases, with 15 bases between. CDR3 protein: CASSFTALAVTDTQYF. As DNA, the CDR3 is TGTGCCAGCAGCTTCACCGCCCTCGCGGTCACAGATACGCAGTATTTT.

This clonotype occurred many times. The chain has TRBV28 and TRBJ2-7; TRBD2 is a possible D gene (5 bases). The germline V gene encodes CDR1 MDHEN and CDR2 SYDVKM. Trimming stripped 3 bases from V and 3 bases from J, with 9 bases between. The CDR3 consists of 13 residues. The CDR3 here is CASSFGEGYEQYF. The DNA for the CDR3 is TGTGCCAGCAGTTTCGGGGAAGGCTACGAGCAGTACTTC. Full variable domain (missing parts from reference TRBV28 and TRBJ2-7): DVKVTQSSRYLVKRTGEKVFLECVQDMDHENMFWYRQDPGLGLRLIYFSYDVKMKEKGDIPEGYSVSREKKERFSLILESASTNQTSMYLCASSFGEGYEQYFGPGTRLTVT.